This T cell receptor beta chain was observed in a study of T cells in Graves' hyperthyroidism and ophthalmopathy. General study points: Appearing also in blood were most of the thyroid clonotypes expanded above 0.001.

Germline CDR1 reads LNHDA; CDR2 reads SQIVND (reference sequence). V lost 6 bases and J 1 base, leaving 10 bases between the germline ends. This CDR3 is built from 13 residues. A note on this clonotype: Its antigen is currently unknown.

Amplification of TCR beta CDR3 regions used RNA as the template. HTBI primers were used for first-round RT-PCR of the TCR CDR3. TCRdb independently ran MiXCR on the multiplex PCR reads; one entry per CDR3 protein. The table records 280,000 or so distinct CDR3 sequences, roughly 15% of them present only once. Clinicians diagnosed patients from clinical symptoms, serum thyroxine and TRAb, thyroid ultrasound and orbital computed tomography. Drawn at first hyperthyroidism diagnosis, the blood sample preceded any ophthalmopathy symptoms. The sample taken for sequencing was blood. This clonotype was sampled from a woman between 45 and 65 years old with Graves' hyperthyroidism that later progressed to Graves' ophthalmopathy. The chain joins TRBV19 to TRBJ2-7; D not certain. The CDR3 DNA sequence: TGTGCCAGTAGGAAGCAGTTTTCCTACGAGCAGTACTTC. It codes for CASRKQFSYEQYF.